This T cell receptor (beta chain) emerged from a study of blood T cell repertoires in COVID-19. Turning to the study itself: Spain, Italy and the United States supplied samples that represented acute and convalescent COVID-19. In each case, the material was cDNA or gDNA derived from T cells, B-cell-depleted T cells, or PBMCs.

V lost 0 bases and J lost 0; bases outside the gene matches: 2. Germline assignment: CDR1 GTSNPN and CDR2 SVGIG (reference sequence). CDR3 length: 14 amino acids. As handled by the study authors: Nucleated cell counts were estimated from reference gene primer amplification. Assay: immunoSEQ multiplex PCR; the TCRdb copy retains only in-frame clones and omits some. V and J calls and clone size are as listed in that table; D and trimming were resolved from the DNA. This table has about 200,000 clones, about 85% appearing once. In regard to this clone: Other DNA sequences in this specimen translate into the identical CDR3.

The material sequenced was peripheral blood. The rearrangement joins TRBV30 to TRBJ2-7; 7 nucleotides line up with TRBD2. This receptor was obtained from an elderly woman with acute or convalescent COVID-19. CDR3 protein: CAWSVGGSSYEQYF. CDR3 DNA sequence: TGTGCCTGGAGTGTGGGCGGGAGCTCCTACGAGCAGTACTTC.